This T cell receptor (beta chain) was sequenced for a study of shared clonotypes between healthy human individuals. Findings of the study overall: Large depth notwithstanding, sorted-subset sequencing proved incomplete by rarefaction.

On sorted subsets, replicate PCRs used approximately 200 ng DNA, or 27,000 or so T cell genomes. TCRdb's copy holds only in-frame clones and misses some; the assay was immunoSEQ multiplex PCR. Of 1.5 million to 2.5 million clones listed, approximately 94% were seen once; the top ten hold 0.9% to 1.5%. Trimming removed 2 bases at V and 0 bases at J, with 10 bases between. The CDR3 contains 14 residues. Per germline, CDR1 GTSNPN and CDR2 SVGIG (reference sequence). Cells designated naive CD8 were CD45RO-negative and were positively selected for CCR7, with terminally differentiated effector memory CD45RA+ cells excluded. To note about this clone: Its antigen is not known.

The V call is TRBV30, the J call TRBJ1-2; D is ambiguous. The clonotype comes from a man between 18 and 35 years old in good health. The sequenced sample was naive CD8+ T cells sorted from blood. The CDR3 is CAWSRVATNYGYTF. In DNA, the CDR3 is TGTGCCTGGAGTAGGGTAGCTACTAACTATGGCTACACCTTC.